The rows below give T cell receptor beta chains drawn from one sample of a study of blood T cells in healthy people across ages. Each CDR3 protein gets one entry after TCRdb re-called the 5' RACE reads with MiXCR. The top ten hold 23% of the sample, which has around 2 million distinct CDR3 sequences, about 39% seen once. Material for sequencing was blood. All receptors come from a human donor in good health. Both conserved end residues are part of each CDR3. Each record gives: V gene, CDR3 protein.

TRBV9 CASSVAEPSYEQYF
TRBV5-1 CASSLDQRGLFF
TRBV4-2 CASAGGVDTQYF
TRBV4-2 CASSQVGQGHNVQFF
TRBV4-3 CASSADRDSNQPQHF
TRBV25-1 CASSEGQTEAFF
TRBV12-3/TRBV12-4 CASSPQPGAKTEAFF
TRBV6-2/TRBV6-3 CASSYERNWNSPLHF
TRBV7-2 CASSLRTGGMKDIQYF
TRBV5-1 CASSGAQGGGYTF
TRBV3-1 CASYGGRGFEGTQYF
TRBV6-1 CASSASQTGAVDGYTF
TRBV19 CASVGGLRDTEQFF
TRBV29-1 CSVETGTSGTYEQYF
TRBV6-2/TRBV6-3 CASSYDSGIQYF
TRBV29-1 CSVSGGRLTVKTDTQYF
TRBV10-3 CAISQQGGNQPQHF
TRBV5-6 CASSLRRKHNEQFF
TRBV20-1 CSARSGGSRGYTF
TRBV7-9 CASSGLAGGQIVNEQFF
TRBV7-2 CASSSQVGWMNTEAFF
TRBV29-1 CGAQGALGEQFF
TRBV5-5 CASGLGLYVSYEQYF
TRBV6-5 CASRKGQGGEAFF
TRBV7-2 CASSDNLAGSTDTQYF
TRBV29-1 CSVEVKTQYF
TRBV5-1 CASSFTRVNTEAFF
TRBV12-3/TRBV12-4 CASNRGASTDTQYF
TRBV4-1 CASSQQGEGQTQYF
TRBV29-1 CSVYLMETQYF
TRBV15 CATSRDPASSRGYTF
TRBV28 CASSLHPQGTVYNEQFF
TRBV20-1 CSVRRGFADTQYF
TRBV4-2 CASSQDYQANTEAFF
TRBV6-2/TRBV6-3 CASRSLSSYNEQFF
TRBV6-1 CASRERAGRDSPLHF
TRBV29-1 CSVDIDSKYEQYF
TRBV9 CASSVGNYNQPQHF
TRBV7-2 CASSLLLAGGPGNEQFF
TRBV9 CASSVVGTSTDTQYF
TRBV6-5 CASSYGQEANYGYTF
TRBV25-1 CASRGSTGSNTEAFF
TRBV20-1 CSAPGATSGGAYQETQYF
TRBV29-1 CSALGDSTSLETQYF
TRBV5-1 CASSLVPVNNEQFF
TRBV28 CASRDGNYEQYF
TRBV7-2 CASSSRPLPTDTQYF
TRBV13 CASSGGGARFF
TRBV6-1 CASTPIQGANNEQFF
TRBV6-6 CASSYSSGTGIYEQYF
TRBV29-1 CSVEESSPRQQSVQYF
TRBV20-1 CSASSGFTDTQYF
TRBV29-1 CSVSRAVMNTEAFF
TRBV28 CASSLYGVGLYEQYF
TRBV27 CASSSSLGSNYGYTF
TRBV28 CASSFPWTSVGEQFF
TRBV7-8 CASSGRQGAGYTF
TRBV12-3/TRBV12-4 CASSAESDRGLANYGYTF
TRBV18 CASPPPLAHEQYF